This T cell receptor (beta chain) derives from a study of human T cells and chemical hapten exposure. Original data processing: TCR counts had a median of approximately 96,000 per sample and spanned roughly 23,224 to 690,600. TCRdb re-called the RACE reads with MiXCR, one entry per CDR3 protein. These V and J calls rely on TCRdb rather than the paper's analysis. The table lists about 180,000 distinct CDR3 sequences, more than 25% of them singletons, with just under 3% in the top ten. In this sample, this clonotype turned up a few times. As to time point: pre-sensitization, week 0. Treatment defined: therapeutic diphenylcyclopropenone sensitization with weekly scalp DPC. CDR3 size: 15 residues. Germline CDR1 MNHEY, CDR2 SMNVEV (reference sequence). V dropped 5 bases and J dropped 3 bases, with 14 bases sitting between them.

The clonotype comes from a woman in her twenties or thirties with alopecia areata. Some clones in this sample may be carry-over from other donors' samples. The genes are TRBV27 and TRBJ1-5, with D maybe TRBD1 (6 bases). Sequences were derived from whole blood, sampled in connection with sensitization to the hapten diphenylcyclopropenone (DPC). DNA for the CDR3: TGTGCCAGCAGTCCCTTAGACAGGCTCAATCAGCCCCAGCATTTT. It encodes CASSPLDRLNQPQHF.